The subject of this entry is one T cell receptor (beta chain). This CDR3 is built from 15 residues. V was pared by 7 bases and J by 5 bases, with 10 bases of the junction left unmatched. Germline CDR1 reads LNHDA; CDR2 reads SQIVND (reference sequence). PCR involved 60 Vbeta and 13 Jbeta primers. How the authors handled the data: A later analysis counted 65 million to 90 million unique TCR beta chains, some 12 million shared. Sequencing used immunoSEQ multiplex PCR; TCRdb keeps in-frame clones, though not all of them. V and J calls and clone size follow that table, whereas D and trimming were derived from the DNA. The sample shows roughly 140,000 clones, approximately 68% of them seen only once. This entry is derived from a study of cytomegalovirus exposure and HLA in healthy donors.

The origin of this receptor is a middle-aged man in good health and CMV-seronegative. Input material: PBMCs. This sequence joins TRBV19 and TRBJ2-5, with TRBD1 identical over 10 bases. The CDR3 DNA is TGTGCCAGTAAGAGGGACAGGGGTTACGGGGAGACCCAGTACTTC. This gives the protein CASKRDRGYGETQYF.